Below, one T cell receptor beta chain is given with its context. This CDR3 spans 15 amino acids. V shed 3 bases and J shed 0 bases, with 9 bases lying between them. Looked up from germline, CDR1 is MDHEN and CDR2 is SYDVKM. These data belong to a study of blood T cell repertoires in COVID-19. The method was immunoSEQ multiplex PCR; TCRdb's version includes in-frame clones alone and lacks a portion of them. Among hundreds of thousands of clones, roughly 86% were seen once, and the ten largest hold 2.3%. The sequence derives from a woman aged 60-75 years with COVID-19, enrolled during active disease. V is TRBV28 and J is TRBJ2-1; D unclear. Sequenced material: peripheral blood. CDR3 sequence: CASSLFGSSYNEQFF. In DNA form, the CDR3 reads TGTGCCAGCAGTTTGTTCGGTAGCTCCTACAATGAGCAGTTCTTC.